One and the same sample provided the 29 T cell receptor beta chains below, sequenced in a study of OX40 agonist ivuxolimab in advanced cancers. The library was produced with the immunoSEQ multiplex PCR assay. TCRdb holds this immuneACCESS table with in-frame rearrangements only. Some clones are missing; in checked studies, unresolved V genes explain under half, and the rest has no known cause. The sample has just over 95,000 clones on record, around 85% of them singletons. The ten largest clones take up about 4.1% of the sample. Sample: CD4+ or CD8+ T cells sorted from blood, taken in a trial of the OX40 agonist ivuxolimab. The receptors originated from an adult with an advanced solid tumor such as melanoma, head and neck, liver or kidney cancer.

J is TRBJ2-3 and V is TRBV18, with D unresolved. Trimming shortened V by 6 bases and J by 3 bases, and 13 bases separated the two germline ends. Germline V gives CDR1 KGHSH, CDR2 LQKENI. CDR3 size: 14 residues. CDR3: CASSLIGETDTQYF. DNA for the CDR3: TGTGCCAGCTCTCTAATCGGAGAAACAGATACGCAGTATTTT.

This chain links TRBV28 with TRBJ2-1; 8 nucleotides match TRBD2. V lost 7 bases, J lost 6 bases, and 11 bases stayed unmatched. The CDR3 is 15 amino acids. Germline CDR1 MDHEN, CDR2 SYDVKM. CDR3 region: CASTQTGTRSNEQFF. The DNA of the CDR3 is TGTGCCAGCACTCAAACCGGGACTAGGAGCAATGAGCAGTTCTTC.

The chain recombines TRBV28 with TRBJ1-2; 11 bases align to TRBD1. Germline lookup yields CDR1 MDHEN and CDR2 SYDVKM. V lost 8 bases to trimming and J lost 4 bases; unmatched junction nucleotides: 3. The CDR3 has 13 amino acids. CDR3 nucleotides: TGTGCCAGCCGGGACAGGGGGTTCTATGGCTACACCTTC. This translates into CASRDRGFYGYTF.

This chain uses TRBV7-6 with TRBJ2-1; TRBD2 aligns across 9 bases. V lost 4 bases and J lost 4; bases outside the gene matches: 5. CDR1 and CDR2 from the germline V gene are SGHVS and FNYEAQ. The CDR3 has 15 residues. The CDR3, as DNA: TGTGCCAGCAGCTCCCGGACTAGCGCTTACAATGAGCAGTTCTTC. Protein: CASSSRTSAYNEQFF.

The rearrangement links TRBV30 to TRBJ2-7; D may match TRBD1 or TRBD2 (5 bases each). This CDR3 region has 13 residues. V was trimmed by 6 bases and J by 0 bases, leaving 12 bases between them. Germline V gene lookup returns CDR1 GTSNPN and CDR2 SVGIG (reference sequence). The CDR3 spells CACTGRSSYEQYF. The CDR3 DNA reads TGTGCCTGTACGGGACGGAGCTCCTACGAGCAGTACTTC. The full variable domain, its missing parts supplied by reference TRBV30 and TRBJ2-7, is SQTIHQWPATLVQPVGSPLSLECTVEGTSNPNLYWYRQAAGRGLQLLFYSVGIGQISSEVPQNLSASRPQDRQFILSSKKLLLSDSGFYLCACTGRSSYEQYFGPGTRLTVT.

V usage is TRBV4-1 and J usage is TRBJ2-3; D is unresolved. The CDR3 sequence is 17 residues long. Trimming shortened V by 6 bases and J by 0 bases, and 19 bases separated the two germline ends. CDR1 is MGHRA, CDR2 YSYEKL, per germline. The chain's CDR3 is CASSSSGSRPSTDTQYF. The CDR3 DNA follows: TGCGCCAGCAGTTCCTCGGGTAGCCGACCTAGCACAGATACGCAGTATTTT.

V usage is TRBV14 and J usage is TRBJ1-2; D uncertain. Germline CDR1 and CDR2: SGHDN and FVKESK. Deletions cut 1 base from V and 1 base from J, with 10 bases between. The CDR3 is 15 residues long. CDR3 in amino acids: CASSQVHLLNYGYTF. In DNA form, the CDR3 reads TGTGCCAGCAGCCAAGTCCACCTCCTTAACTATGGCTACACCTTC.

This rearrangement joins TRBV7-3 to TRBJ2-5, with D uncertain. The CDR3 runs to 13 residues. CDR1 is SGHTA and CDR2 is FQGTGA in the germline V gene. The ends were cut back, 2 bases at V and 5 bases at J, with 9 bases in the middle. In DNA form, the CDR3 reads TGTGCCAGCAGCTTATATAGCAGGGAGACCCAGTACTTC. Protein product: CASSLYSRETQYF.

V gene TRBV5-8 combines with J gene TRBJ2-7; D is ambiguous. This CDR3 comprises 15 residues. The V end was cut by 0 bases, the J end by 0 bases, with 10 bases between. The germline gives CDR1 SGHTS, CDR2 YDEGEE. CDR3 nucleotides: TGTGCCAGCAGCTTGGGGTGGGCGGACTCCTACGAGCAGTACTTC. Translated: CASSLGWADSYEQYF.

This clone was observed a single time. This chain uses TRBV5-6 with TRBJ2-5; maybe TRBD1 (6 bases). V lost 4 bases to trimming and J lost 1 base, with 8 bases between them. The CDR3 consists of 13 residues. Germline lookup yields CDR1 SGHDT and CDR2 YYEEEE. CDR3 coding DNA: TGTGCCAGCAGCAGACAGGTCCAAGAGACCCAGTACTTC. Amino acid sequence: CASSRQVQETQYF.

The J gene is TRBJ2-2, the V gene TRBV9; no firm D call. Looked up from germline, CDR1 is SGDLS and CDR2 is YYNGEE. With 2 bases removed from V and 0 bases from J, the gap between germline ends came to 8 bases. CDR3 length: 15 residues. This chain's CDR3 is CASSVTLANTGELFF. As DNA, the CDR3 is TGTGCCAGCAGCGTTACCCTCGCGAACACCGGGGAGCTGTTTTTT.

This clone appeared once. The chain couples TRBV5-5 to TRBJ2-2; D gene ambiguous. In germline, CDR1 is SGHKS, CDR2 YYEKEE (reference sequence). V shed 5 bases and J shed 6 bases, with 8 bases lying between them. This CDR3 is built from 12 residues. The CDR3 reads CASSGAPGELFF. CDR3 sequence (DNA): TGTGCCAGCAGTGGAGCTCCCGGGGAGCTGTTTTTT.

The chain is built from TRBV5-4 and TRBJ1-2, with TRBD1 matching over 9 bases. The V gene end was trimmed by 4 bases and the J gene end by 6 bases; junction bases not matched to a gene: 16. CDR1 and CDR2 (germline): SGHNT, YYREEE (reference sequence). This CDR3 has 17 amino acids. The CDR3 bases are TGTGCCAGCAGCCAAGACCGGGGAATGGGACAGGGCCATGGCTACACCTTC. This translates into CASSQDRGMGQGHGYTF.

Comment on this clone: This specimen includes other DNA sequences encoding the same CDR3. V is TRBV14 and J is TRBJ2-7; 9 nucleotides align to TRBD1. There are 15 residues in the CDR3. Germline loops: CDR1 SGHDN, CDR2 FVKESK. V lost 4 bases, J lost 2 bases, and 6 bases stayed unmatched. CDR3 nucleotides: TGTGCCAGCAGCCTACGGACAGGGGTCCCCTACGAGCAGTACTTC. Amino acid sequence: CASSLRTGVPYEQYF.

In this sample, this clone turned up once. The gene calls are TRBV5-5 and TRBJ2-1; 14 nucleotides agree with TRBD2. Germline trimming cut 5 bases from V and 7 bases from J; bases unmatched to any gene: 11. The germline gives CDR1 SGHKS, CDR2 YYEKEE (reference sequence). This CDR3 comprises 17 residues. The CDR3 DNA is TGTGCCAGCAGTTTAGTTGGACTAGCGGGAGGAGGGAATGAGCAGTTCTTC. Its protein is CASSLVGLAGGGNEQFF.

The CDR3 is CASSLGVQGPDEKLFF. DNA for the CDR3: TGTGCCAGCAGCTTGGGGGTTCAGGGGCCGGATGAAAAACTGTTTTTT. This sequence joins TRBV5-4 and TRBJ1-4, with D perhaps TRBD1 (6 bases). The CDR3 sequence is 16 residues long. Trimming removed 0 bases at V and 6 bases at J, with 15 bases between. Germline-derived CDR1 and CDR2 are SGHNT and YYREEE (reference sequence).

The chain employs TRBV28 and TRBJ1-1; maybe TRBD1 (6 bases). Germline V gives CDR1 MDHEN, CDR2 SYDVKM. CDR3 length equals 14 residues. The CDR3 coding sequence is TGTGTCACCGGTCAGGGACATATGAACACTGAAGCTTTCTTT. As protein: CVTGQGHMNTEAFF.

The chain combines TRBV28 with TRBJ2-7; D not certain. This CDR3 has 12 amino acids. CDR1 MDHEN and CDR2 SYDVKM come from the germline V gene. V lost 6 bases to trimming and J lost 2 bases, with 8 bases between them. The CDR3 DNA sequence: TGTGCCAGCAGAGAACGCGCCTACGAGCAGTACTTC. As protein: CASRERAYEQYF.

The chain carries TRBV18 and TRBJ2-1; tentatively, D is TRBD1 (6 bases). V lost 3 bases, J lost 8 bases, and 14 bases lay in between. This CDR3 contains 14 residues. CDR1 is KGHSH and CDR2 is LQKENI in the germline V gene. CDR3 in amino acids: CASSPRDISYEQFF. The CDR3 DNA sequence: TGTGCCAGCTCACCCCGGGACATCTCTTATGAGCAGTTCTTC.

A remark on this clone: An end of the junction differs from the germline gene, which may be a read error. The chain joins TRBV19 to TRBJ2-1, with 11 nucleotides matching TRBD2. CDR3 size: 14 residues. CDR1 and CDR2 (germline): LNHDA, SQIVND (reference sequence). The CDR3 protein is CASSTPGLAEARIF. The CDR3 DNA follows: TGTGCCAGTAGTACTCCGGGACTAGCGGAGGCTCGGATCTTC. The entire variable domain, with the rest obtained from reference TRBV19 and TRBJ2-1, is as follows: DGGITQSPKYLFRKEGQNVTLSCEQNLNHDAMYWYRQDPGQGLRLIYYSQIVNDFQKGDIAEGYSVSREKKESFPLTVTSAQKNPTAFYLCASSTPGLAEARIFGPGTRLTVL.

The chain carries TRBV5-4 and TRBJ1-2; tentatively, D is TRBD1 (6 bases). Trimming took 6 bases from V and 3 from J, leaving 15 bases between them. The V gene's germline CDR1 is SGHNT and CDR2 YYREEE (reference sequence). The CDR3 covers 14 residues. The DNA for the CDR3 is TGTGCCAGCAACAACAGGGAGGTCGACTATGGCTACACCTTC. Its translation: CASNNREVDYGYTF.

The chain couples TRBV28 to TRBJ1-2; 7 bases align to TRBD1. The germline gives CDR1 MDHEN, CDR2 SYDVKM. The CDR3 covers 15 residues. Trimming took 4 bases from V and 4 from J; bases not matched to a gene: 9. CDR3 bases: TGTGCCAGCAGTTCTAAGGGGGCGCAATTCTATGGCTACACCTTC. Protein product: CASSSKGAQFYGYTF.

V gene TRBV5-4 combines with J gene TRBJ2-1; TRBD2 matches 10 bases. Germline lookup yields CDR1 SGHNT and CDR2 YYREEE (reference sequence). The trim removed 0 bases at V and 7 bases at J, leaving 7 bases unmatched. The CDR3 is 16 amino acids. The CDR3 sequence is CASSLESGRAKNEQFF. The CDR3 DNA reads TGTGCCAGCAGCTTGGAGAGCGGGAGGGCCAAAAATGAGCAGTTCTTC.

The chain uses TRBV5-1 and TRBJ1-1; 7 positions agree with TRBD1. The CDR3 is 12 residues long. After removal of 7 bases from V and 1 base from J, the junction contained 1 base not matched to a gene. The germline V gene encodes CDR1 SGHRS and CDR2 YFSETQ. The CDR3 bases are TGCGCCAGCGGGACAGAGAACACTGAAGCTTTCTTT. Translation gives CASGTENTEAFF.

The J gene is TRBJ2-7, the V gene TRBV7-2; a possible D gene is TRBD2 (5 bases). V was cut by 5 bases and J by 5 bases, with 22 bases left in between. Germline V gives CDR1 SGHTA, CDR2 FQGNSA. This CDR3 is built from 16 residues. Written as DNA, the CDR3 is TGTGCCAGCAGCCCCGCCCCCGACGGACTGCCCCACGAGCAGTACTTC. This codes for CASSPAPDGLPHEQYF.

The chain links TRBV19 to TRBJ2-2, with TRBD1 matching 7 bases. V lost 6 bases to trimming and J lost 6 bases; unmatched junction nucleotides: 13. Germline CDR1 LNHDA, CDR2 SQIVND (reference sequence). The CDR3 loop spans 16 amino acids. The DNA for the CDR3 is TGTGCCAGTAGCTCACTCCCCGGGACAGAGCCCGGGGAGCTGTTTTTT. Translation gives CASSSLPGTEPGELFF.

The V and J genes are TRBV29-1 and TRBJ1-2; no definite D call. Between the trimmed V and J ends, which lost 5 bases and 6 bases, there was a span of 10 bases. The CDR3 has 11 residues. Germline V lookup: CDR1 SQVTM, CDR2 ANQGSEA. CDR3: CSVLSADGYTF. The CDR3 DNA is TGCAGCGTTCTATCGGCCGATGGCTACACCTTC.

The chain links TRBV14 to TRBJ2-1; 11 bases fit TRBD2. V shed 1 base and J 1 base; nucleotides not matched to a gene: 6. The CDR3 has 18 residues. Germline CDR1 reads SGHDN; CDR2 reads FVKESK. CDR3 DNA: TGTGCCAGCAGCCAAGGGGCGGGACTAGCGGTTTCCTACAATGAGCAGTTCTTC. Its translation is CASSQGAGLAVSYNEQFF.

CDR3 loop: CASSLGPGTGYEQYF. Written as DNA, the CDR3 is TGTGCCAGCAGCTTAGGCCCCGGGACAGGGTACGAGCAGTACTTC. The chain has TRBV7-2 and TRBJ2-7, with 9 bases identical to TRBD1. The trim removed 1 base at V and 4 bases at J, leaving 5 bases unmatched. Germline V gives CDR1 SGHTA, CDR2 FQGNSA. This CDR3 contains 15 residues.